The clone carrying this T cell receptor beta chain has only a few counts. As yet, its antigen is unknown. This entry comes from a study of CD8+ T cells in alopecia areata. Overall study findings and caveats: In scalp samples, resident alphabeta T cells of normal skin are also sequenced.

The V end was cut by 4 bases, the J end by 6 bases, with 10 bases between. Germline values: CDR1 MDHEN, CDR2 SYDVKM. CDR3 length: 13 residues. The sequencing template was cDNA reverse transcribed from extracted RNA. Clones were sequenced by immunoSEQ multiplex PCR, and TCRdb holds only the in-frame ones, with some missing. The repertoire holds 100,000 to 150,000 clones, with roughly 54% as singletons. Lesional scalp punch biopsies and peripheral blood were collected from alopecia areata patients. PBMCs were stained for CD3, CD4 and CD8, and CD4+ and CD8+ T cells were sorted. The specimen was CD4+ T cells sorted from blood, collected at week 0. The chain employs TRBV28 and TRBJ2-1, with D hard to call. This receptor was identified in a human donor with alopecia areata. The CDR3 reads CASSSSIANEQFF. The DNA for the CDR3 is TGTGCCAGCAGTTCCTCTATTGCCAATGAGCAGTTCTTC.